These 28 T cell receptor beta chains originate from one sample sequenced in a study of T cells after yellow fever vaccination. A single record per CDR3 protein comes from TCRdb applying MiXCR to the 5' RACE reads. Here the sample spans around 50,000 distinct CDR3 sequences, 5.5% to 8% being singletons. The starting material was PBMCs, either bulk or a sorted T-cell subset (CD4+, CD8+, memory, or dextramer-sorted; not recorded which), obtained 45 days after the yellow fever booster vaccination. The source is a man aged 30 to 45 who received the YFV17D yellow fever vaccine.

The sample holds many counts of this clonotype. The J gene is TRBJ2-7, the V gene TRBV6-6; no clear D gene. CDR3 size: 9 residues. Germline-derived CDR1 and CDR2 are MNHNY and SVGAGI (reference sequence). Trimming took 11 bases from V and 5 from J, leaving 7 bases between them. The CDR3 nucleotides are TGTGCCCCCTGGGACGAGCAGTACTTC. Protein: CAPWDEQYF.

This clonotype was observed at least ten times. The CDR3 DNA sequence: TGTGCCAGCAGTTCAGGACAGGGTGAGCAGTACTTC. This sequence encodes CASSSGQGEQYF. The chain uses TRBV6-5 and TRBJ2-7; 8 bases agree with TRBD1. Germline assignment: CDR1 MNHEY and CDR2 SVGAGI. V was pared by 4 bases and J by 7 bases, with 3 bases of the junction left unmatched. CDR3 length: 12 residues.

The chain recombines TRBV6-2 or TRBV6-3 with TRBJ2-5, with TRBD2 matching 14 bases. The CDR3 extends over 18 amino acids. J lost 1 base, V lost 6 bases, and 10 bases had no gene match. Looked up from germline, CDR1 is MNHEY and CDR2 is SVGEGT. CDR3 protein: CASSGTSGSAVSQETQYF. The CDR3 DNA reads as TGTGCCAGCAGCGGGACTAGCGGGAGCGCGGTGAGCCAAGAGACCCAGTACTTC.

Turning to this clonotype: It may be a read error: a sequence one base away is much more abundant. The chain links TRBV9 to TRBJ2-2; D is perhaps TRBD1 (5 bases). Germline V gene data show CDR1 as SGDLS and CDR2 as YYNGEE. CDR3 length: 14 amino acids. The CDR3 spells CDSRRQRNTGELFF. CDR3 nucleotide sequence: TGTGACAGCAGGAGACAGAGGAACACCGGGGAGCTGTTTTTT.

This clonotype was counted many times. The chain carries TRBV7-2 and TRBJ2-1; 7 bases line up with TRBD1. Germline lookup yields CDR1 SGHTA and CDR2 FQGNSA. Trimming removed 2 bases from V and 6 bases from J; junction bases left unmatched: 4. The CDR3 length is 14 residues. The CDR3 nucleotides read TGTGCCAGCAGCTTAAGGGGGCTGGGCAATGAGCAGTTCTTC. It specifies CASSLRGLGNEQFF. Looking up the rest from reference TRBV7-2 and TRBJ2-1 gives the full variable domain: GAGVSQSPSNKVTEKGKDVELRCDPISGHTALYWYRQSLGQGLEFLIYFQGNSAPDKSGLPSDRFSAERTGGSVSTLTIQRTQQEDSAVYLCASSLRGLGNEQFFGPGTRLTVL.

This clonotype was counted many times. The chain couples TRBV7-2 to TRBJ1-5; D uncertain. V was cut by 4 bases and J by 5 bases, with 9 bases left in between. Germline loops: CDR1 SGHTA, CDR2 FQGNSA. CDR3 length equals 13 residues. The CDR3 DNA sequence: TGTGCCAGCAGCTACGACCAGGATCAGCCCCAGCATTTT. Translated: CASSYDQDQPQHF.

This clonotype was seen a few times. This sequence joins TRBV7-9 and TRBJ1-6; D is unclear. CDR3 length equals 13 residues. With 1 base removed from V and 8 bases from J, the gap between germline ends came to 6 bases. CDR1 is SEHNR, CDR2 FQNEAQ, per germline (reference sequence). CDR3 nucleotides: TGTGCCAGCAGCTTAGAAGGAGATTCACCCCTCCACTTT. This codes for CASSLEGDSPLHF.

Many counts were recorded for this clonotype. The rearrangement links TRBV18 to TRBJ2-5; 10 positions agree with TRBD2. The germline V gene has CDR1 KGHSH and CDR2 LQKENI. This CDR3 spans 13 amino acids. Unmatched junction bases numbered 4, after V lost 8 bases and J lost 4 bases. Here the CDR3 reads CASTGTSVETQYF. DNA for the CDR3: TGTGCCAGCACCGGGACTAGCGTAGAGACCCAGTACTTC.

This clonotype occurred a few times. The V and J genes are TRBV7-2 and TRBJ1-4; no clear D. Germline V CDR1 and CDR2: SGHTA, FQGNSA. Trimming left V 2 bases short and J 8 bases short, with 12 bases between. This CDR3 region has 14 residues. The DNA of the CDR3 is TGTGCCAGCAGCTTATCGTCAGGAGGAGAAAAACTGTTTTTT. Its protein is CASSLSSGGEKLFF.

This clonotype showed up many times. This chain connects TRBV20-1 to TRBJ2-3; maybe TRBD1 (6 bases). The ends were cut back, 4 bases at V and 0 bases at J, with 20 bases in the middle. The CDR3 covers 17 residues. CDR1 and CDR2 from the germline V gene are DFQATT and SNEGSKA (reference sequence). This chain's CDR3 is CSATRWGQHSSTDTQYF. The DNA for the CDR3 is TGCAGTGCTACGCGTTGGGGGCAACACTCTAGCACAGATACGCAGTATTTT.

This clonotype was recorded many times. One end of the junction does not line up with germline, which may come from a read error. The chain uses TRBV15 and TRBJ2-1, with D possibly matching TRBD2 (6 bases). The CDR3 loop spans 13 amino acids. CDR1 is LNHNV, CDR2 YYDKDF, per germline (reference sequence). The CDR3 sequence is CATSREGYNERFF. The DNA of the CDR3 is TGTGCCACCAGCAGGGAGGGGTACAATGAGCGGTTCTTC.

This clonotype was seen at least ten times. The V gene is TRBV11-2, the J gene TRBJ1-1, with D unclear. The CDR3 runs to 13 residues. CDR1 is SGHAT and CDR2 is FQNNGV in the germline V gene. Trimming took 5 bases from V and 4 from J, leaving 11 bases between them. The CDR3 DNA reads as TGTGCCAGCAGCCGCCAGGAAGGCACTGAAGCTTTCTTT. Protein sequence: CASSRQEGTEAFF.

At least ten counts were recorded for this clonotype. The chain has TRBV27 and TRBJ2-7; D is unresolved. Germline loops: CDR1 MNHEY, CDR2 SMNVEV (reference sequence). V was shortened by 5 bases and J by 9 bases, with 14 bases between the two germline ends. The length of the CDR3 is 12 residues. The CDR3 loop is CASSTYPFGQYF. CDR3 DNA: TGTGCCAGCAGTACCTACCCTTTTGGGCAGTACTTC.

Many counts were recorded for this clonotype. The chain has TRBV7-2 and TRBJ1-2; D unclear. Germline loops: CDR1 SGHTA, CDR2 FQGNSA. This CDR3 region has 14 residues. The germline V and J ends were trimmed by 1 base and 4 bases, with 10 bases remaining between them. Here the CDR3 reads CASSLVEGSYGYTF. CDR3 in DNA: TGTGCCAGCAGCTTAGTGGAGGGTAGCTATGGCTACACCTTC.

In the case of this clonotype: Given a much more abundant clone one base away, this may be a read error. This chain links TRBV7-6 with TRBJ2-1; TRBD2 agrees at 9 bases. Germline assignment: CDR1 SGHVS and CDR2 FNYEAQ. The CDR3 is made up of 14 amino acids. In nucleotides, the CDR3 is TGTGGCAGCAGCTTAGATAGCGGGGGTAATGAGCAGTTCTTC. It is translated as CGSSLDSGGNEQFF.

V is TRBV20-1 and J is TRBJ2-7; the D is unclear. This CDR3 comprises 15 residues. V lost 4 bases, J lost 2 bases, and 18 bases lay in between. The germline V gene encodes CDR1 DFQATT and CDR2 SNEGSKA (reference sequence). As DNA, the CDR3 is TGCAGTGCTACGTATGGTGGCTTTCCAACCTACGAGCAGTACTTC. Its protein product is CSATYGGFPTYEQYF.

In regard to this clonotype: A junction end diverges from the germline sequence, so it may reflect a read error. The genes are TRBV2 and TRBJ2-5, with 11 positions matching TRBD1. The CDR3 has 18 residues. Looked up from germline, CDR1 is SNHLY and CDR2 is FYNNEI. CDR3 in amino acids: CAISTRIIGTGGMETQYF. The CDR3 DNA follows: TGTGCCATCAGTACCCGGATAATCGGGACAGGGGGAATGGAGACCCAGTACTTC.

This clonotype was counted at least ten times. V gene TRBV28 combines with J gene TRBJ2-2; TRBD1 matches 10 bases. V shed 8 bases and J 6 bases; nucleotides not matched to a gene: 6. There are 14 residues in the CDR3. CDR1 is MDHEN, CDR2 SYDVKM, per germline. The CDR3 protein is CASDGQGVAGELFF. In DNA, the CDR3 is TGTGCCAGCGACGGACAGGGGGTGGCCGGGGAGCTGTTTTTT.

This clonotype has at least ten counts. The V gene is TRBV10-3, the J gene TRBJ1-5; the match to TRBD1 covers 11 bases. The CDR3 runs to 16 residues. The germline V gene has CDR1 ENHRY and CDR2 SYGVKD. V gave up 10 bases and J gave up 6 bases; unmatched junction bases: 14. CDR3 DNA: TGTGCCACCGATGGCGGTGGACAGGGGGCAGGTCAGCCCCAGCATTTT. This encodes CATDGGGQGAGQPQHF.

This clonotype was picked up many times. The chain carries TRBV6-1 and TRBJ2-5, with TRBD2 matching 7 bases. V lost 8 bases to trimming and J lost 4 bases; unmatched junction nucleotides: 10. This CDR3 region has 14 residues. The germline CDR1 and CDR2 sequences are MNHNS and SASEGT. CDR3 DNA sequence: TGTGCCAGCCAGATTTCAGGGACTATAGAGACCCAGTACTTC. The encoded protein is CASQISGTIETQYF.

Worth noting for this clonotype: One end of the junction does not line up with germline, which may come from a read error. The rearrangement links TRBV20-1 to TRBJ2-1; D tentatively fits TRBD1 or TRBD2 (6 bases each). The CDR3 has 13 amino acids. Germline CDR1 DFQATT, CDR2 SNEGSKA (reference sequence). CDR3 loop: CSAREGGKNEQFF. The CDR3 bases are TGCAGTGCCAGAGAGGGGGGTAAGAATGAGCAGTTCTTC.

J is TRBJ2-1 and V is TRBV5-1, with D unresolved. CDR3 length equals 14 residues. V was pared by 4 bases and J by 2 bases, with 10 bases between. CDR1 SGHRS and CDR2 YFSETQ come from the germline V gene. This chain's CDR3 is CASSPLGTYNEQFF. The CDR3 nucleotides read TGCGCCAGCAGCCCGCTGGGGACCTACAATGAGCAGTTCTTC.

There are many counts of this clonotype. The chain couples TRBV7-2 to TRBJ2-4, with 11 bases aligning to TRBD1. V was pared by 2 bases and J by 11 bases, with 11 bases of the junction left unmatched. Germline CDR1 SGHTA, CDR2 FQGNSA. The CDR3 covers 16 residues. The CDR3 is CASSLPLYGTGGFQYF. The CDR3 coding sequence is TGTGCCAGCAGCTTACCCCTATACGGGACAGGGGGTTTTCAGTACTTC.

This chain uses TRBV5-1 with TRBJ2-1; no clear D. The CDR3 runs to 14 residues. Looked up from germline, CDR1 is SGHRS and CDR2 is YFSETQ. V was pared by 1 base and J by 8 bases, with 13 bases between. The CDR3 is CASSLRRPEDEQFF. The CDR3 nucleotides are TGCGCCAGCAGCTTGAGACGACCCGAGGATGAGCAGTTCTTC.

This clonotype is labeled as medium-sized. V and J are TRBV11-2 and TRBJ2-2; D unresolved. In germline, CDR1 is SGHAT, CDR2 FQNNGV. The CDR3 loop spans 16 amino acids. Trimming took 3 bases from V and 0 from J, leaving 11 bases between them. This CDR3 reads CASSFLRQANTGELFF. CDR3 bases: TGTGCCAGCAGCTTTTTAAGACAAGCGAACACCGGGGAGCTGTTTTTT.

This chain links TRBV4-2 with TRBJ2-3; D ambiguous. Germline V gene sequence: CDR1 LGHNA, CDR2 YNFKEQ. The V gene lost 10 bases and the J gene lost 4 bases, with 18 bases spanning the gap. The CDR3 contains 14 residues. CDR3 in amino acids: CAMGPGPISDTQYF. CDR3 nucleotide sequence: TGTGCCATGGGCCCCGGACCCATCTCAGATACGCAGTATTTT.

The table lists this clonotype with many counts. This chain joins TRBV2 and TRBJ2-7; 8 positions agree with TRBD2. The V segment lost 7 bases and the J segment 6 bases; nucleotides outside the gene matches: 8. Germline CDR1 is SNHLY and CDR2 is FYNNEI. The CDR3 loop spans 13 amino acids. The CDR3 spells CASMAGGWGEQYF. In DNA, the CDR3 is TGTGCCAGCATGGCGGGGGGCTGGGGCGAGCAGTACTTC.

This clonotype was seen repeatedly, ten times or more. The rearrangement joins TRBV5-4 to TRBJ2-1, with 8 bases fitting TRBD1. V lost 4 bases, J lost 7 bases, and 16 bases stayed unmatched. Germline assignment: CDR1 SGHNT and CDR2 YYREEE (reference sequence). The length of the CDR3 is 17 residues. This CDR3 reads CASSADRGSRTGNEQFF. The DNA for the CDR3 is TGTGCCAGCAGCGCCGACAGGGGAAGCCGAACCGGGAATGAGCAGTTCTTC. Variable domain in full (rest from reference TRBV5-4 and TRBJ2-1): ETGVTQSPTHLIKTRGQQVTLRCSSQSGHNTVSWYQQALGQGPQFIFQYYREEENGRGNFPPRFSGLQFPNYSSELNVNALELDDSALYLCASSADRGSRTGNEQFFGPGTRLTVL.